The sequence of this T cell receptor (beta chain) was determined in a study of T cells in Graves' hyperthyroidism and ophthalmopathy (dated by TCRdb to about 2019). With regard to the full study: Peripheral blood samples were taken at initial diagnosis, before any treatment was given. In addition, the study compared T-cell repertoires in thyroid tissue and in blood from several Graves' hyperthyroidism patients. Whether ophthalmopathy could be predicted prospectively was tested in an independent validation cohort made up of 18 to 20 hyperthyroidism patients plus 17 patients who later progressed to ophthalmopathy. After sampling, hyperthyroidism patients received methimazole starting at 30 mg daily, and ophthalmopathy patients received high-dose intravenous methylprednisolone. According to the paper, TCR Vbeta CDR3 sequencing was carried out on 120 to 150 peripheral blood samples, which came from 40 to 45 ophthalmopathy, under 80 hyperthyroidism and approximately 17 progressor patients. The 100 discovery patients were divided at random into training and test sets in a 7:3 ratio. A discovery cohort of roughly 100 patients, about 40 with Graves' ophthalmopathy and about 58 with stable Graves' hyperthyroidism, was used to find distinguishing TCR V-J signatures.

Graves' hyperthyroidism was defined as stable when no progression to ophthalmopathy occurred over 18 months of follow-up. Hyperthyroidism patients were newly diagnosed, with disease duration under 2 months, and aged 18 to 65 years. Exclusion was applied to patients with uncontrolled infections, other autoimmune diseases, pregnancy or lactation. Clinical symptoms, serum thyroxine and TRAb, thyroid ultrasound, and orbital computed tomography formed the basis for the diagnoses. PBMCs were separated from over 9 ml of fresh peripheral blood using Ficoll-Paque density gradient centrifugation. Trizol reagent was used to extract total RNA, and RNA quality was then checked on an Agilent 2100 Bioanalyzer. TCR beta CDR3 regions were amplified from RNA transcripts. The TCR CDR3 was subjected to a first round of RT-PCR using the HTBI primer set and the Qiagen OneStep RT-PCR kit. A second multiplex PCR round built the libraries, followed by size selection and purification. Sequencing of the libraries was done on an Illumina HiSeq2000 using paired-end 100 bp reads. Turning to the authors' computational methods: Raw data were processed with SOAPnuke, discarding reads with adapters, uncalled bases, mean Phred below 15, or no exact constant-primer or identifier match. High-quality paired reads were merged with COPE v1.2.5, and unique nucleotide sequences were defined as clonotypes. MiTCR v1.1 was used to align clonotypes to the IMGT TRBV, TRBD and TRBJ reference segments. The analysis included only V-J combinations with a frequency above 0.0001, which together covered 99% to 99.2% of the repertoires. The TCS score was defined as F50 (clonal expansion) divided by E x V (chaos), with BLOSUM62-based TCRdist calculated between CDR3 peptides within each V-J. Welch's t-statistics and random forest reduced some 510 V-J features to roughly 13, which were used in a naive Bayes classifier (R e1071). TCRdb redid the processing of the public reads, applying fastp at Q25 and MiXCR, and retained in-frame beta chains. Every entry covers one CDR3 protein and lists the most common genes and DNA from its rows. TCRdb's processing, not the authors' own work, is the source of the V and J calls. The sample table lists about 360,000 distinct CDR3 sequences, about a fifth of them with a count of one. Around 4% of the sample is in the top ten clones.

A distance of 13 bases separates the germline ends of V and J, which lose 0 bases and 7 bases respectively. The cysteine opens and the phenylalanine closes a CDR3 of 15 amino acids. Only the CDR3 DNA is retained, 45 bases long and in frame from the first base. CDR1 and CDR2, per the germline V gene, are ENHRY and SYGVKD. What the research found in general, with its limitations: During validation, the model predicted progression to ophthalmopathy a median of about 6.5 months ahead of onset, with almost 71% sensitivity and 72% to 80% specificity. No statistical method was used to set the sample size in advance, and investigators knew the group allocation. Blood samples also contained most of the expanded thyroid clonotypes (frequency above 0.001), which suggests that blood repertoires may reflect thyroid immune responses. Ophthalmopathy was separated from stable hyperthyroidism by a 13 V-J signature model, with approximately 90% sensitivity and approximately 84% specificity obtained in cross-validation and 80%/75% obtained in testing.

This clonotype was recorded many times. There is no known antigen for this receptor. Base qualities are not at hand, and no much larger clone is one base apart. The chain links TRBV10-3 with TRBJ1-5; perhaps TRBD1 is the D gene, with 5 bases matching. This sequence was found in a woman aged 18 to 35 with Graves' hyperthyroidism. The sample was blood. The nucleotide sequence reads TGTGCCATCAGTGAGTCGTTTAGGGACGAACAGCCCCAGCATTTT. The translation is CAISESFRDEQPQHF.